This TCR beta chain was recovered during a study of T-cell reconstitution after alpha-beta-depleted transplantation in children. Unmatched junction bases numbered 2, after V lost 1 base and J lost 6 bases. Looked up from germline, CDR1 is LGHDT and CDR2 is YNNKEL (reference sequence). The CDR3 extends over 15 amino acids. This clonotype was seen repeatedly, ten times or more. Using unique molecular identifiers, the investigators prepared the TCRbeta library. TCRdb reprocessed the PCR reads via MiXCR and lists one record per CDR3 protein. Of 83,000 or so distinct CDR3 sequences listed, roughly 8.4% are singletons.

This TCR came from a human donor who donated a stem cell graft to a child with congenital amegakaryocytic thrombocytopenia. The gene calls are TRBV3-1 and TRBJ2-1; 11 bases are shared with TRBD2. Source: PBMCs from the stem cell graft donor, taken from the stem cell graft. CDR3 bases: TGTGCCAGCAGCCAAGGACTAGCGGGATCCAATGAGCAGTTCTTC. Translating gives CASSQGLAGSNEQFF.